Below, 16 T cell receptor beta chains from the same sample are listed, as sequenced in a study of OX40 agonist ivuxolimab in advanced cancers. Here immunoSEQ multiplex PCR was the method, and the copy in TCRdb shows in-frame clones only, minus some. The table lists tens of thousands of clones, around 92% of them singletons. The specimen was CD4+ or CD8+ T cells sorted from blood, collected in a trial of the OX40 agonist ivuxolimab. The receptors were sampled from an adult with an advanced solid tumor such as melanoma, head and neck, liver or kidney cancer.

This clone appeared once. V and J are TRBV4-2 and TRBJ2-7, with TRBD2 identical over 10 bases. The CDR3 runs to 17 residues. V gave up 1 base and J gave up 2 bases; unmatched junction bases: 8. Per the germline V gene, CDR1 is LGHNA and CDR2 is YNFKEQ. This chain's CDR3 is CASSQGPPTSGTYEQYF. The CDR3 bases are TGTGCCAGCAGCCAAGGCCCCCCCACTAGCGGGACCTACGAGCAGTACTTC.

Comment on this clone: Germline and junction disagree at one end, which may indicate a read error. This CDR3 is also generated by other DNA sequences in the sample. V gene TRBV11-2 combines with J gene TRBJ1-1; D might be TRBD1 (6 bases). The CDR3 runs to 12 residues. Germline values: CDR1 SGHAT, CDR2 FQNNGV. The CDR3 DNA sequence: TGTGCCAGCAGCTTAGCGGGGGCTGAGGCTTTCTTT. Translated: CASSLAGAEAFF.

The chain combines TRBV19 with TRBJ1-2; 9 bases agree with TRBD1. Trimming took 3 bases from V and 4 from J; bases not matched to a gene: 9. CDR3 length: 16 residues. Germline V lookup: CDR1 LNHDA, CDR2 SQIVND (reference sequence). CDR3 loop: CASSIHLTGGTYGYTF. CDR3 bases: TGTGCCAGTAGTATCCACTTGACAGGGGGTACCTATGGCTACACCTTC.

The chain combines TRBV10-3 with TRBJ1-2, with D maybe TRBD1 (5 bases). Trimming took 3 bases from V and 10 from J, leaving 12 bases between them. CDR1 is ENHRY and CDR2 is SYGVKD in the germline V gene. The CDR3 sequence is 12 residues long. This chain's CDR3 is CAISEPTADYTF. The DNA for the CDR3 is TGTGCCATCAGTGAACCGACAGCGGACTACACCTTC.

V is TRBV9 and J is TRBJ2-7, with D possibly being TRBD1 or TRBD2 (6 bases each). The CDR3 has 14 amino acids. V was shortened by 1 base and J by 1 base, with 9 bases between the two germline ends. Germline V lookup: CDR1 SGDLS, CDR2 YYNGEE. The CDR3 region is CASSVTGASYEQYF. The DNA of the CDR3 is TGTGCCAGCAGCGTAACGGGGGCTTCCTACGAGCAGTACTTC. The variable domain in full, completed from reference TRBV9 and TRBJ2-7, reads DSGVTQTPKHLITATGQRVTLRCSPRSGDLSVYWYQQSLDQGLQFLIQYYNGEERAKGNILERFSAQQFPDLHSELNLSSLELGDSALYFCASSVTGASYEQYFGPGTRLTVT.

V gene TRBV7-2 combines with J gene TRBJ2-3; TRBD2 agrees at 8 bases. J was trimmed by 2 bases and V by 2 bases; bases with no gene match: 9. The CDR3 covers 17 residues. In germline, CDR1 is SGHTA, CDR2 FQGNSA. CDR3: CASSLSPTSGHTDTQYF. DNA of the CDR3: TGTGCCAGCAGCTTAAGTCCAACTAGCGGCCACACAGATACGCAGTATTTT.

CDR3 residues: CASSIRDIPNYGYTF. Here the CDR3 DNA reads TGTGCCAGCAGTATCCGGGACATCCCTAACTATGGCTACACCTTC. The chain couples TRBV28 to TRBJ1-2; TRBD1 might be the D (6 bases). Trimming stripped 5 bases from V and 0 bases from J, with 13 bases between. Germline CDR1 is MDHEN and CDR2 is SYDVKM. The CDR3 runs 15 residues.

The chain joins TRBV7-9 to TRBJ1-6; D is unresolved. This CDR3 spans 15 amino acids. The germline V and J ends were trimmed by 0 bases and 9 bases, with 12 bases remaining between them. CDR1 is SEHNR and CDR2 is FQNEAQ in the germline V gene (reference sequence). CDR3 region: CASSLATPTGSPLHF. The CDR3 DNA sequence: TGTGCCAGCAGCTTAGCTACCCCGACTGGTTCACCCCTCCACTTT.

This chain links TRBV18 with TRBJ1-1, with D perhaps TRBD1 (6 bases). The V gene lost 5 bases and the J gene lost 4 bases, with 11 bases spanning the gap. This CDR3 spans 13 amino acids. From germline, CDR1 is KGHSH and CDR2 LQKENI. CDR3 loop: CASSEGGGTEAFF. CDR3 DNA sequence: TGTGCCAGCTCAGAGGGGGGGGGCACTGAAGCTTTCTTT.

This clone has only a few counts. The DNA of the CDR3 is TGTGCCACCCTTCGGGACACATCCAGCTCCCCTAATCCCCATAGCTCCTACAATGAGCAGTTCTTC. Its protein product is CATLRDTSSSPNPHSSYNEQFF. This sequence joins TRBV19 and TRBJ2-1; D might be TRBD1 (6 bases). The V gene's germline CDR1 is LNHDA and CDR2 SQIVND (reference sequence). CDR3 size: 22 residues. V lost 10 bases and J 0 bases, leaving 37 bases between the germline ends.

The chain joins TRBV5-1 to TRBJ2-7; possible D gene TRBD1, 5 bases. Trimming left V 2 bases short and J 0 bases short, with 6 bases between. Per the germline V gene, CDR1 is SGHRS and CDR2 is YFSETQ. CDR3 length: 13 residues. For the CDR3, the DNA is TGCGCCAGCAGCTTAGGGGCCTCCTACGAGCAGTACTTC. Translating gives CASSLGASYEQYF.

This clone has just a few counts. V and J are TRBV19 and TRBJ2-5; 9 bases line up with TRBD2. The CDR3 is 14 amino acids. Losses at the gene ends were 11 bases for V and 8 bases for J; bases not matched to a gene: 15. Germline values: CDR1 LNHDA, CDR2 SQIVND (reference sequence). CDR3 in DNA: TGTGCCGTTGGCGGGCTAGCGGGGTCCGATACCCAGTACTTC. This encodes CAVGGLAGSDTQYF. Together with reference TRBV19 and TRBJ2-5, the CDR3 gives the full variable domain: DGGITQSPKYLFRKEGQNVTLSCEQNLNHDAMYWYRQDPGQGLRLIYYSQIVNDFQKGDIAEGYSVSREKKESFPLTVTSAQKNPTAFYLCAVGGLAGSDTQYFGPGTRLLVL.

The V call is TRBV9, the J call TRBJ2-5, with 12 bases matching TRBD2. The CDR3 runs 17 residues. Germline-derived CDR1 and CDR2 are SGDLS and YYNGEE. The V gene end was trimmed by 3 bases and the J gene end by 2 bases; junction bases not matched to a gene: 8. CDR3 nucleotides: TGTGCCAGCAGCGGGCTAGCGGGGGGGCCCGGACAAGAGACCCAGTACTTC. It is translated as CASSGLAGGPGQETQYF.

The V and J genes are TRBV7-9 and TRBJ2-1, with a weak D call TRBD2 (7 bases). The V gene's germline CDR1 is SEHNR and CDR2 FQNEAQ (reference sequence). The CDR3 covers 14 residues. Trimming stripped 5 bases from V and 7 bases from J, with 15 bases between. Here the CDR3 DNA reads TGTGCCAGCAGCGGTTTAGAGGGGGGGAATGAGCAGTTCTTC. Translation: CASSGLEGGNEQFF.

With regard to this clone: Distinct nucleotide sequences in the sample also encode this CDR3. The rearrangement links TRBV9 to TRBJ2-3, with a possible D match to TRBD2 (5 bases). Trimming removed 7 bases at V and 3 bases at J, with 9 bases between. Germline V lookup: CDR1 SGDLS, CDR2 YYNGEE. The CDR3 loop spans 12 amino acids. CDR3 loop: CASRGLTDTQYF. Here the CDR3 DNA reads TGTGCCAGCCGGGGTTTGACAGATACGCAGTATTTT.

Here the CDR3 reads CASSEGGSSYEQYF. The CDR3 DNA sequence: TGCGCCAGCAGTGAGGGGGGGAGCTCCTACGAGCAGTACTTC. The J gene is TRBJ2-7, the V gene TRBV10-1; a weak D match, TRBD2 (6 bases). The germline V gene encodes CDR1 WNHNN and CDR2 SYGVQD (reference sequence). This CDR3 spans 14 amino acids. The V end lost 2 bases, the J end lost 0 bases, and 8 bases lay between the germline ends.